Below are 3 T cell receptor beta chains sequenced from a single sample in a study of control samples from healthy donors and cancer patients. Sequenced by immunoSEQ multiplex PCR; TCRdb stores in-frame clones only, minus some. This table has 75,000 to 90,000 clones, about 89% appearing once. What was sequenced was PBMCs. The receptors stem from a woman between 50 and 59 years old with colorectal cancer.

The chain joins TRBV6-6 to TRBJ1-1; 9 positions agree with TRBD1. Germline CDR1 and CDR2: MNHNY and SVGAGI (reference sequence). The CDR3 contains 16 residues. V lost 5 bases to trimming and J lost 5 bases; unmatched junction nucleotides: 12. CDR3 coding DNA: TGTGCCAGCAGTCACGGGGGACAGGGTGGGGAGACTGAAGCTTTCTTT. Protein product: CASSHGGQGGETEAFF.

The gene calls are TRBV4-3 and TRBJ1-2; D uncertain. This CDR3 has 14 amino acids. Trimming took off 4 bases at V and 8 bases at J, with 17 bases between the two ends. Germline V gene lookup returns CDR1 LGHNA and CDR2 YSLEER. The CDR3, as DNA: TGCGCCAGCAGCCCAGCCTCAGCCGTCGGGGGCTACACCTTC. It encodes CASSPASAVGGYTF.

The chain joins TRBV7-3 to TRBJ2-3, with 7 bases matching TRBD1. V shed 5 bases, J shed 6 bases, and the junction held 11 bases outside the gene matches. CDR3 size: 15 residues. CDR1 is SGHTA and CDR2 is FQGTGA in the germline V gene. The CDR3 reads CASSQTGSYTDTQYF. CDR3 nucleotides: TGTGCCAGCAGCCAGACAGGGAGCTACACGGATACGCAGTATTTT.